The 2 T cell receptor beta chains given below trace back to one sample, sequenced in a study of shared clonotypes between healthy human individuals. The table came from immunoSEQ multiplex PCR; TCRdb's copy has only in-frame clones and leaves some out. The data hold millions of clones, with approximately 95% observed a single time. Terminally differentiated effector memory CD45RA+ cells were excluded by CCR7 positive selection of CD45RO-negative cells. Specimen: naive CD8+ T cells sorted from blood. Source of these receptors: a man between 18 and 35 years old in good health.

The rearrangement joins TRBV10-3 to TRBJ2-2; the D gene is possibly TRBD1 (6 bases). V was trimmed by 0 bases and J by 4 bases, leaving 9 bases between them. CDR1 is ENHRY, CDR2 SYGVKD, per germline. The CDR3 runs 15 residues. For the CDR3, the DNA is TGTGCCATCAGTGAGTCAGACAGGTCCACCGGGGAGCTGTTTTTT. The encoded protein is CAISESDRSTGELFF.

The chain has TRBV7-8 and TRBJ1-4, with D possibly TRBD1 on 6 matching bases. Looked up from germline, CDR1 is SGHVS and CDR2 is FQNEAQ. The ends were cut back, 5 bases at V and 0 bases at J, with 10 bases in the middle. The CDR3 has 15 residues. The CDR3 is CASSPSGATNEKLFF. CDR3 sequence (DNA): TGTGCCAGCAGCCCTTCAGGGGCAACTAATGAAAAACTGTTTTTT.